This T cell receptor beta chain is drawn from a study of shared clonotypes between healthy human individuals. Study conclusions and caveats: For naive CD4 cells, around 5.1% of clonotypes were shared across four donors. Among non-shared clonotypes, generation probabilities were lower than among those shared by all four donors.

Using immunoSEQ multiplex PCR, the repertoire was profiled, and TCRdb retains in-frame clones only, with some absent. The data hold over 95,000 clones, with around two thirds observed a single time. Concerning this clone: Its antigen is unidentified. With a far larger clone one base away, a read error is the likely cause.

Trimming stripped 8 bases from V and 2 bases from J, with 13 bases between. Germline CDR1 MNHNY, CDR2 SVGAGI (reference sequence). The CDR3 has 13 amino acids. CD8 memory combined CD45RO+ cells with CCR7-negative CD45RA+ TemRA cells. The genes are TRBV6-6 and TRBJ2-7; D possibly matches TRBD1 or TRBD2 (5 bases each). Sequenced material: memory CD8+ T cells sorted from blood. The subset: CD45RO+ cells pooled with CCR7-negative TemRA cells. This receptor was obtained from a woman between 25 and 40 years old in good health. CDR3 residues: CASFRDGAYEQYF. CDR3 coding DNA: TGTGCCAGCTTCCGGGACGGCGCCTACGAGCAGTACTTC.